A selection of T cell receptor beta chains follows, all from one sample in a study of T cells in localized non-small cell lung cancer. The protocol was immunoSEQ multiplex PCR, while the TCRdb copy is restricted to in-frame clones and leaves out a portion. The sample gives about 77,000 clones, around 90% of which show up once; more than 20% is in the top ten. This specimen was peripheral blood, taken before any cancer treatment. The origin of the receptors is a woman aged 40-69 years with stage I squamous cell lung carcinoma. The CDR3 runs from the conserved cysteine through the conserved F or W. Each record gives: J gene, clone size, D gene, V gene, CDR3 DNA, CDR3 protein. The D gene is left open where the match is weak. Clone size is stated in some rows and not others, as once, few, many or a class when expanded.

TRBJ2-7 NA TRBD2 TRBV5-4 TGTGCCAGCAGCTTCAAACTAGCGGGTACCTACGAGCAGTACTTC CASSFKLAGTYEQYF
TRBJ2-3 NA TRBD2 TRBV4-2 TGTGCCAGCAGCCGCGGACTAGCAGATACGCAGTATTTT CASSRGLADTQYF
TRBJ1-2 NA TRBD1 TRBV6-5 TGTGCCAGCAGTGCAGGGGGCCAACGCTATGGCTACACCTTC CASSAGGQRYGYTF
TRBJ1-3 NA NA TRBV4-1 TGCGCCAGCAGCGCCATGTTGGGGCAGGGAAGCGGAAACACCATATATTTT CASSAMLGQGSGNTIYF
TRBJ1-4 NA TRBD1 TRBV5-1 TGCGCCAGCAGCCTGGCTCCGACAGGGACTAATGAAAAACTGTTTTTT CASSLAPTGTNEKLFF
TRBJ1-3 NA NA TRBV9 TGTGCCAGCAGCACTACAGACTCTGGAAACACCATATATTTT CASSTTDSGNTIYF
TRBJ1-6 NA TRBD1 TRBV9 TGTGCCAGCAGCGTGGGACAGGAGAATTCACCCCTCCACTTT CASSVGQENSPLHF
TRBJ1-2 NA NA TRBV7-2 TGTGCCAGCAGCTTATGGGGTAGGGGTCGGGACTATGGCTACACCTTC CASSLWGRGRDYGYTF
TRBJ1-6 NA TRBD1 TRBV11-1 TGTGCCAGCAGCCGAGGACAGGGGCGAGTTATTTCACCCCTCCACTTT CASSRGQGRVISPLHF
TRBJ1-5 NA NA TRBV5-1 TGCGCCAGCAGCTTTACGGGGGGCGGGGATCAGCCCCAGCATTTT CASSFTGGGDQPQHF
TRBJ2-3 NA TRBD2 TRBV5-1 TGCGCCAGCACTGGCGGGGGGGTCACAGATACGCAGTATTTT CASTGGGVTDTQYF
TRBJ1-2 once NA TRBV10-3 TGTGCCATCAGTGAGTCGGGGAGGGCTTATGGCTACACCTTC CAISESGRAYGYTF
TRBJ2-2 NA NA TRBV10-2 TGCGCCAGCAGGACACAATACACCGGGGAGCTGTTTTTT CASRTQYTGELFF
TRBJ1-1 NA NA TRBV18 TGTGCCAGCTCACTCGGGAGAAACACTGAAGCTTTCTTT CASSLGRNTEAFF
TRBJ1-1 NA NA TRBV5-1 TGCGCCAGCAGCACAGGGCTGGGACCGAACACTGAAGCTTTCTTT CASSTGLGPNTEAFF
TRBJ1-2 few TRBD1 TRBV6-5 TGTGCCACTTCCTTCGGGACAGGGGGAAACTATGGCTACACCTTC CATSFGTGGNYGYTF
TRBJ1-3 few NA TRBV6-5 TGTGCCAGCAGTTACATCTCTGGAAACACCATATATTTT CASSYISGNTIYF
TRBJ2-5 NA NA TRBV4-1 TGCGCCAGCAGCCAAGATCCCGGGCTGGGAGAGACCCAGTACTTC CASSQDPGLGETQYF
TRBJ2-2 NA NA TRBV7-3 TGTGCCAGCAGCCCCCGCGGGGAGCTGTTTTTT CASSPRGELFF
TRBJ2-2 NA NA TRBV6-6 TGTGCCAGCAGCAACCTGGACTCGAACACCGGGGAGCTGTTTTTT CASSNLDSNTGELFF
TRBJ2-5 once TRBD2 TRBV18 TGTGCCAGCTCACCACGGACTAGCGGGGGGATTAAGACCCAGTACTTC CASSPRTSGGIKTQYF
TRBJ2-7 NA NA TRBV2 TGTGCCAGCAGTGAAGGCAAGACCAGCTCCTACGAGCAGTACTTC CASSEGKTSSYEQYF
TRBJ1-1 NA NA TRBV5-1 TGCGCCAGCAGCTTAGGGGATCAGAGAACTGAAGCTTTCTTT CASSLGDQRTEAFF
TRBJ1-2 NA TRBD1 TRBV9 TGTGCCAGCAGCGAGGGACAGGGGGCGAGGGGCTACACCTTC CASSEGQGARGYTF
TRBJ2-3 NA NA TRBV9 TGTGCCAGCAGCGTTCAGGTAACGAGCACAGATACGCAGTATTTT CASSVQVTSTDTQYF
TRBJ1-6 NA TRBD1 TRBV7-3 TGTGCCAGCAGCTTTGCAGGGGGCGTCGGGAATTCACCCCTCCACTTT CASSFAGGVGNSPLHF
TRBJ1-2 once NA TRBV7-2 TGTGCCAGCAGCCGCCAGAGGGGCGGCTATGGCTACACCTTC CASSRQRGGYGYTF
TRBJ1-1 NA NA TRBV4-1 TGCGCCAGCAGCCAAGCCCAGGGGTTGGACACTGAAGCTTTCTTT CASSQAQGLDTEAFF
TRBJ1-2 NA TRBD1 TRBV5-5 TGTGCCAGCAGCGTCGGACCTCAGGGGGTCGGCTATGGCTACACCTTC CASSVGPQGVGYGYTF
TRBJ1-5 NA NA TRBV10-3 TGTGCCATCAGTGAAGGGGAAACGGGCAATCAGCCCCAGCATTTT CAISEGETGNQPQHF
TRBJ2-6 once TRBD1 TRBV19 TGTGCCAGTAGTATGGGACAGGGGAAAAGGGCCAACGTCCTGACTTTC CASSMGQGKRANVLTF
TRBJ2-7 few TRBD1 TRBV18 TGTGCCAGCTCACCGGGACAGGGAACGGTCTACGAGCAGTACTTC CASSPGQGTVYEQYF
TRBJ1-5 NA NA TRBV5-1 TGTGCCAGCAGCTTGGGCAGTCTGGAGCATCAGCCCCAGCATTTT CASSLGSLEHQPQHF
TRBJ1-1 NA NA TRBV2 TGTGCCAGCAGTGTGCGGGGAATGAACACTGAAGCTTTCTTT CASSVRGMNTEAFF
TRBJ2-3 NA TRBD2 TRBV7-7 TGTGCTAGCAGCTTAGGAGCGGGGGGCACAGATACGCAGTATTTT CASSLGAGGTDTQYF
TRBJ1-4 NA TRBD1 TRBV5-1 TGCGCCAGCAGCTTGGGGGGACAGGGTAACGAAAAACTGTTTTTT CASSLGGQGNEKLFF
TRBJ1-2 NA NA TRBV5-1 TGCGCCAGCAGCCCCCGACAATTGAACTATGGCTACACCTTC CASSPRQLNYGYTF
TRBJ2-1 NA NA TRBV19 TGTGCCAGTAGTATAGGGAGACGGGGTCGGAATGAGCAGTTCTTC CASSIGRRGRNEQFF
TRBJ2-2 NA TRBD2 TRBV5-3 TGTGCCAGAAGCTTCAGTCGGGGGGGGCCGTGCCCGAACACCGGGGAGCTGTTTTTT CARSFSRGGPCPNTGELFF
TRBJ1-6 NA NA TRBV4-1 TGCGCCAGCAGCCAATTGGTCGGGGTCAATTCACCCCTCCACTTT CASSQLVGVNSPLHF
TRBJ1-4 NA NA TRBV7-9 TGTGCCAGCAGCTTACAGAATAATGAAAAACTGTTTTTT CASSLQNNEKLFF
TRBJ1-2 NA NA TRBV29-1 TGCAGCGTTGTTGACGGTGGCTACACCTTC CSVVDGGYTF
TRBJ1-6 NA TRBD1 TRBV15 TGTGCCACCAGCAGAGATCGACAGGGATATAATTCACCCCTCCACTTT CATSRDRQGYNSPLHF
TRBJ2-6 NA TRBD1 TRBV5-1 TGCGCCAGCAGCGAAGGACAGGGGGGCTCTGGGGCCAACGTCCTGACTTTC CASSEGQGGSGANVLTF
TRBJ2-1 once TRBD2 TRBV6-6 TGTGCCAGCACCTCCCCCGGACTAGCGGGGGTACATGAGCAGTTCTTC CASTSPGLAGVHEQFF
TRBJ2-2 NA NA TRBV18 TGTGCCAGCTCACCAGTCAGGGGGGAAACCGGGGAGCTGTTTTTT CASSPVRGETGELFF